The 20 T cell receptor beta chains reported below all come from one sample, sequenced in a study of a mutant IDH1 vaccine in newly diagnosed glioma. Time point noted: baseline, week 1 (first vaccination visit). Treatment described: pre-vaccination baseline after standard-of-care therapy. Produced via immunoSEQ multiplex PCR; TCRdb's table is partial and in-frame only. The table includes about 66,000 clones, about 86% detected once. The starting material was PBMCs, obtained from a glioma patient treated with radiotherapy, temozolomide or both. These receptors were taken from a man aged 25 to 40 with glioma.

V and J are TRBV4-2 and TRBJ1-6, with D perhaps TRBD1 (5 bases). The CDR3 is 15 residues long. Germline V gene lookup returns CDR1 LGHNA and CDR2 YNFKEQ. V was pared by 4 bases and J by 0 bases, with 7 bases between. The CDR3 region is CASSPGGSYNSPLHF. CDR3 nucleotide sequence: TGTGCCAGCAGCCCCGGGGGCTCCTATAATTCACCCCTCCACTTT.

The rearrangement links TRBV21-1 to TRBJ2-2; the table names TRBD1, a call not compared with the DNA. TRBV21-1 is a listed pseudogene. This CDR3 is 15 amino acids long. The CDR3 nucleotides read TGTGCCAGCAGCCGACCCGACACCTACACCGGGGAGCTGTTTTTT. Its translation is CASSRPDTYTGELFF.

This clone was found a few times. CDR3 in amino acids: CAWRGPGTVNYGYTF. CDR3 nucleotides: TGTGCCTGGAGGGGTCCCGGGACCGTTAACTATGGCTACACCTTC. V usage is TRBV30 and J usage is TRBJ1-2; possible D gene TRBD1, 5 bases. The CDR3 runs 15 residues. V gave up 3 bases and J gave up 1 base, with 15 bases separating them. Germline V gene data show CDR1 as GTSNPN and CDR2 as SVGIG (reference sequence).

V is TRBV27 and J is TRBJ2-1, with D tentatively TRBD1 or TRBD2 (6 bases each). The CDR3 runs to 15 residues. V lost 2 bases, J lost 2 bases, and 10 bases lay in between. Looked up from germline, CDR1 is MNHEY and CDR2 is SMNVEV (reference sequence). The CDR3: CASSLMGGAYNEQFF. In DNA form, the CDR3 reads TGTGCCAGCAGTTTAATGGGGGGCGCCTACAATGAGCAGTTCTTC.

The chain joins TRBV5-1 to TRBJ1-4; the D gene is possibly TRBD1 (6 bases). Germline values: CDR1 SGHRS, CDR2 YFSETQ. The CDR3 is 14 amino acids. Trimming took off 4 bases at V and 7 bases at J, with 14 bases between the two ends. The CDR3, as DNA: TGCGCCAGCAGCGACGGGGGCTATGGTGAAAAACTGTTTTTT. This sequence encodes CASSDGGYGEKLFF.

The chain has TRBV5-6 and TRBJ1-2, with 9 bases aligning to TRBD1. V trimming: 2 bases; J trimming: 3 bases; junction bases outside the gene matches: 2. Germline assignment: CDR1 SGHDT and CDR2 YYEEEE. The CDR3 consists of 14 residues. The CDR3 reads CASSFRTGDYGYTF. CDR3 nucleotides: TGTGCCAGCAGCTTCAGGACAGGGGACTATGGCTACACCTTC.

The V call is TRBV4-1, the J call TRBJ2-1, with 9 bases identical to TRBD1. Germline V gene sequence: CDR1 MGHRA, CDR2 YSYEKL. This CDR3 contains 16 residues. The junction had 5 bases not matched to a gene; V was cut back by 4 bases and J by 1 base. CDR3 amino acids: CASSRTTGGSYNEQFF. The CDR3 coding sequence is TGCGCCAGCAGCCGGACGACAGGGGGTTCCTACAATGAGCAGTTCTTC.

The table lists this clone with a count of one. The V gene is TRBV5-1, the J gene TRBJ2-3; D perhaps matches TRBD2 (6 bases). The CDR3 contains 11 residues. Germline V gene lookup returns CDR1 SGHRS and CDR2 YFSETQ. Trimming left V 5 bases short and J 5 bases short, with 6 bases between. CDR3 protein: CASRGGDTQYF. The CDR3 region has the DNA TGCGCCAGCAGGGGGGGAGATACGCAGTATTTT.

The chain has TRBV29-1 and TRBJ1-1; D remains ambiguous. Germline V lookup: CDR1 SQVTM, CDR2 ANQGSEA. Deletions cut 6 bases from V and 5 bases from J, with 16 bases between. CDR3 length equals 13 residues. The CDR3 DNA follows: TGCAGCGTCCATCTTCTAGGTTTGACTGAAGCTTTCTTT. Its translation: CSVHLLGLTEAFF.

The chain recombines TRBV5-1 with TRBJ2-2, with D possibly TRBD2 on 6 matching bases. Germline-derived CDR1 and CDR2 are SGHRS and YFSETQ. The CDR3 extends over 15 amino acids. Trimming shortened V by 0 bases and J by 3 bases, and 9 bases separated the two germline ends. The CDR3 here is CASSLDGSYTGELFF. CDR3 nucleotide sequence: TGCGCCAGCAGCTTGGACGGGAGTTACACCGGGGAGCTGTTTTTT.

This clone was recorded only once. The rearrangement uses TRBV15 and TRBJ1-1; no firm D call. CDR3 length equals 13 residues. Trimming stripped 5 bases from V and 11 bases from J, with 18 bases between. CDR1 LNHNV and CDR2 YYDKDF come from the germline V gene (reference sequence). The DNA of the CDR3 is TGTGCCACCAGCGGAAGACGTAGTCTTGATGCTTTCTTT. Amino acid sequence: CATSGRRSLDAFF.

The CDR3 is CASSEVSSGNTIYF. As DNA, the CDR3 is TGTGCCAGCAGTGAGGTCAGCTCTGGAAACACCATATATTTT. The chain combines TRBV6-1 with TRBJ1-3; D unclear. Germline V lookup: CDR1 MNHNS, CDR2 SASEGT. The CDR3 has 14 residues. V dropped 3 bases and J dropped 0 bases, with 6 bases sitting between them.

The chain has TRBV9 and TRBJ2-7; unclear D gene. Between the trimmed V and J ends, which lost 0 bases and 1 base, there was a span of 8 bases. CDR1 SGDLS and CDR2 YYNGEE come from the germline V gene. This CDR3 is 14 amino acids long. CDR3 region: CASSVGAQSYEQYF. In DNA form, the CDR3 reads TGTGCCAGCAGCGTAGGGGCGCAGTCCTACGAGCAGTACTTC.

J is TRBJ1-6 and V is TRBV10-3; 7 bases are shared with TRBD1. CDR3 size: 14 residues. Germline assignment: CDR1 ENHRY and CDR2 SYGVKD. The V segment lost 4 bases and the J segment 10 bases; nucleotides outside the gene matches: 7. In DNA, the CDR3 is TGTGCCATCAGTGCGGCAGGGGGTACCTCACCCCTCCACTTT. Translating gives CAISAAGGTSPLHF.

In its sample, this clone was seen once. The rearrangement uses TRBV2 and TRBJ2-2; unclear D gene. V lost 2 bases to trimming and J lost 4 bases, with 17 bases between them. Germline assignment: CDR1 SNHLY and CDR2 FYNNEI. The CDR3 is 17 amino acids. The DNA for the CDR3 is TGTGCCAGCAGTGAATCGGCCAGGCTTCAGGCCACCGGGGAGCTGTTTTTT. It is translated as CASSESARLQATGELFF. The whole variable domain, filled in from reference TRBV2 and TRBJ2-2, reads EPEVTQTPSHQVTQMGQEVILRCVPISNHLYFYWYRQILGQKVEFLVSFYNNEISEKSEIFDDQFSVERPDGSNFTLKIRSTKLEDSAMYFCASSESARLQATGELFFGEGSRLTVL.

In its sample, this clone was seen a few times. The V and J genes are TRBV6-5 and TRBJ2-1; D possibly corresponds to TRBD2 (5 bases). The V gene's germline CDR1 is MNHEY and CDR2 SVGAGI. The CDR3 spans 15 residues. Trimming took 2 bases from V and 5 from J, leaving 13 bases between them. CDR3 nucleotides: TGTGCCAGCAGTTACGGGGTCGGGGTTCACAATGAGCAGTTCTTC. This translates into CASSYGVGVHNEQFF.

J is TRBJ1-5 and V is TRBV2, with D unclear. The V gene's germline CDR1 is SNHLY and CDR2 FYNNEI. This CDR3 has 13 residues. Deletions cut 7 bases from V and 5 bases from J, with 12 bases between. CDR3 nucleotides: TGTGCCAGCAACTGGGTTGGCGATCAGCCCCAGCATTTT. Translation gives CASNWVGDQPQHF.

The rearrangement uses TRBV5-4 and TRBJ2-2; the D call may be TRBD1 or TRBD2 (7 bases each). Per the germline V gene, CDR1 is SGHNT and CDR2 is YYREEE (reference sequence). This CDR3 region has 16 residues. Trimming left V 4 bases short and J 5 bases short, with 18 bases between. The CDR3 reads CASSVVRQGGTGELFF. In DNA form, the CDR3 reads TGTGCCAGCAGCGTCGTTCGGCAGGGGGGGACCGGGGAGCTGTTTTTT. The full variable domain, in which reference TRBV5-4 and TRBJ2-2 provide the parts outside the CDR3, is ETGVTQSPTHLIKTRGQQVTLRCSSQSGHNTVSWYQQALGQGPQFIFQYYREEENGRGNFPPRFSGLQFPNYSSELNVNALELDDSALYLCASSVVRQGGTGELFFGEGSRLTVL.

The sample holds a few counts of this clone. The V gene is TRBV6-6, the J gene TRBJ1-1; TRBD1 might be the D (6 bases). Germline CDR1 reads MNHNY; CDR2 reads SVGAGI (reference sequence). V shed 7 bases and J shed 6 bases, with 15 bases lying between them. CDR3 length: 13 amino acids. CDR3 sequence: CASNLNRAPEAFF. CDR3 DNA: TGTGCCAGCAACCTAAACAGGGCCCCTGAAGCTTTCTTT.

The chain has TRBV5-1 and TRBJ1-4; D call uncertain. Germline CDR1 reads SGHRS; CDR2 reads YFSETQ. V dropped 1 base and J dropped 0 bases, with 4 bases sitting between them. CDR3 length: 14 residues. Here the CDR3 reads CASSLLATNEKLFF. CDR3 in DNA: TGCGCCAGCAGCTTGCTAGCAACTAATGAAAAACTGTTTTTT.